The rows below give T cell receptor beta chains drawn from one sample of a study of T-cell memory formation after mild COVID-19. TCRdb re-called the 5' RACE reads with MiXCR, one entry per CDR3 protein. This sample has nearly 350,000 distinct CDR3 sequences; approximately 12% occur once, and the top ten carry around 21%. Material: PBMCs or a T cell subset sorted from them (not recorded which). The receptors shown here come from a man aged 18 to 29 who had mild COVID-19 (a few samples of this study predate the infection). Cell type and time point are not known. Each CDR3 is given with its conserved first and last residue. Fields, in order: D gene, clone size, V gene, J gene, CDR3 protein, CDR3 DNA. D genes are given only for firm matches. Not all rows give a size; the values are once, few, many and, for expanded clones, a class.

.	many	TRBV7-8	TRBJ1-6	CASSSPRRGDGSPLHF	TGTGCCAGCAGCTCCCCCAGGAGAGGGGACGGATCACCCCTCCACTTT
.	few	TRBV6-2/TRBV6-3	TRBJ2-5	CASSSPHTGQETQYF	TGTGCCAGCAGCTCACCCCATACGGGCCAAGAGACCCAGTACTTC
.	few	TRBV5-1	TRBJ1-1	CASRAGHLNTEAFF	TGCGCCAGCAGGGCGGGACATTTGAACACTGAAGCTTTCTTT
TRBD1	many	TRBV7-2	TRBJ2-3	CASSRTGARTDTQYF	TGTGCCAGCAGCCGAACAGGGGCACGCACAGATACGCAGTATTTT
.	.	TRBV5-1	TRBJ1-2	CASRFTLGGDNYGYTF	TGCGCCAGCAGATTTACCCTTGGGGGCGACAACTATGGCTACACCTTC
.	few	TRBV20-1	TRBJ2-1	CSASPDEQFF	TGCAGTGCTAGTCCTGATGAGCAGTTCTTC
.	.	TRBV29-1	TRBJ2-2	CSGSQGPTGELFF	TGCAGCGGGTCGCAGGGACCCACCGGGGAGCTGTTTTTT
TRBD2	.	TRBV6-1	TRBJ2-3	CASSDPAGASTDTQYF	TGTGCCAGCAGTGACCCAGCGGGGGCCTCCACAGATACGCAGTATTTT
TRBD2	few	TRBV9	TRBJ2-5	CASSPTSEIETQYF	TGTGCCAGCAGCCCGACTAGCGAGATAGAGACCCAGTACTTC
.	few	TRBV4-1	TRBJ1-1	CASSQRVGSTEAFF	TGCGCCAGCAGCCAAAGAGTAGGTAGCACTGAAGCTTTCTTT
.	.	TRBV4-3	TRBJ2-5	CASSQEGGTRGAQYF	TGCGCCAGCAGCCAAGAGGGCGGGACCAGAGGGGCCCAGTACTTC
TRBD1	.	TRBV11-1	TRBJ1-1	CASSLGGGQVEAFF	TGTGCCAGCAGCTTAGGAGGAGGACAGGTCGAAGCTTTCTTT
.	.	TRBV3-1	TRBJ2-5	CASSQALRETQYF	TGTGCCAGCAGCCAAGCTTTACGAGAGACCCAGTACTTC
.	.	TRBV28	TRBJ1-1	CASKIGGEAFF	TGTGCCAGCAAAATCGGGGGTGAAGCTTTCTTT
TRBD1	few	TRBV12-3/TRBV12-4	TRBJ1-2	CASSNTDRGLGYTF	TGTGCCAGCAGCAATACGGACAGGGGGCTCGGCTACACCTTC
.	many	TRBV7-2	TRBJ1-5	CASSFQGQPQHF	TGTGCCAGCAGCTTCCAGGGGCAGCCCCAGCATTTT
.	.	TRBV20-1	TRBJ2-1	CSAGNQMSSYNEQFF	TGCAGTGCCGGAAACCAAATGAGCTCCTACAATGAGCAGTTCTTC